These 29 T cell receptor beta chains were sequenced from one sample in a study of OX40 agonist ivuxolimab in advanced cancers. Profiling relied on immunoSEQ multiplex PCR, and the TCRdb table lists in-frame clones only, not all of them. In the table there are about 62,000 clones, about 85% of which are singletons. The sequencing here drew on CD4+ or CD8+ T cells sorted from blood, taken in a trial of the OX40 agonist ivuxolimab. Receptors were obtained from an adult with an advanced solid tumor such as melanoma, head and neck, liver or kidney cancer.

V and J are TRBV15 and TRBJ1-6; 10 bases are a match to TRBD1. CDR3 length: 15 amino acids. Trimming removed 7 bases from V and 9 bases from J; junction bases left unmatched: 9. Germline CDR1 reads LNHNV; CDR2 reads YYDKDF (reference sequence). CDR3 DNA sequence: TGTGCCACCACGCCGAGGGACAGGGGAACTTCACCCCTCCACTTT. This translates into CATTPRDRGTSPLHF.

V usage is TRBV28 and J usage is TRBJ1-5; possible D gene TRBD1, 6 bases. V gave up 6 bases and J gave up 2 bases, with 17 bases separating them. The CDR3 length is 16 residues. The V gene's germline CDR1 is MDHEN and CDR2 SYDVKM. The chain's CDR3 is CASRNPDRHGNQPQHF. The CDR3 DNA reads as TGTGCCAGCAGAAACCCCGACAGGCACGGCAATCAGCCCCAGCATTTT.

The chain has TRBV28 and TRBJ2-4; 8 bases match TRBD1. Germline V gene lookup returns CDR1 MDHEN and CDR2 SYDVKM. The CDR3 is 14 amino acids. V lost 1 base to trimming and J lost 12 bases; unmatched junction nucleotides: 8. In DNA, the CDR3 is TGTGCCAGCAGTTTATCGGGACAGGTCAACCATCAGTACTTC. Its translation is CASSLSGQVNHQYF. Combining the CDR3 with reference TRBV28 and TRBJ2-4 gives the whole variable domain DVKVTQSSRYLVKRTGEKVFLECVQDMDHENMFWYRQDPGLGLRLIYFSYDVKMKEKGDIPEGYSVSREKKERFSLILESASTNQTSMYLCASSLSGQVNHQYFGAGTRLSVL.

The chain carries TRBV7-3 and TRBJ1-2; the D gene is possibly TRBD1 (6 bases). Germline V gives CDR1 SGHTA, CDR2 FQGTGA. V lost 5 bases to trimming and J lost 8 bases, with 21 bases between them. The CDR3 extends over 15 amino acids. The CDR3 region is CASSPSNQGNGGYTF. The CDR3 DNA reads TGTGCCAGCAGCCCATCGAATCAGGGGAACGGCGGCTACACCTTC.

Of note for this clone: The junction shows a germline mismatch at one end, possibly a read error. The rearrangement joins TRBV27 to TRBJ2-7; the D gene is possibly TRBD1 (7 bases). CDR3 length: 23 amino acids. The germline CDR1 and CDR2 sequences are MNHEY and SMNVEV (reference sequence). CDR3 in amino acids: CVSSFYVDWTGDSSRWAPYEQYF. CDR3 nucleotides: TGTGTCAGCAGTTTCTATGTGGACTGGACGGGGGACAGCAGCCGGTGGGCTCCCTACGAGCAGTACTTC.

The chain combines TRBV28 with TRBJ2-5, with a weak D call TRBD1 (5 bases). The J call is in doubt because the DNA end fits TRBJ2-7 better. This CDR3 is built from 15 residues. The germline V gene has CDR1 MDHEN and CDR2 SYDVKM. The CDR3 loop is CASSLRSGHSYEQYF. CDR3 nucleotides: TGTGCCAGCAGTTTACGGTCAGGGCACTCCTACGAGCAGTACTTC.

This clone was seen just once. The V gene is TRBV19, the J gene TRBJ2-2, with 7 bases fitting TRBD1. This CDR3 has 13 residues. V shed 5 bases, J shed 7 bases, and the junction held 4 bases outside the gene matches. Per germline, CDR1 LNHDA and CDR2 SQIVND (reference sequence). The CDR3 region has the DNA TGTGCCAGTAGTCTAGGGGGCCACGGGGAGCTGTTTTTT. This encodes CASSLGGHGELFF.

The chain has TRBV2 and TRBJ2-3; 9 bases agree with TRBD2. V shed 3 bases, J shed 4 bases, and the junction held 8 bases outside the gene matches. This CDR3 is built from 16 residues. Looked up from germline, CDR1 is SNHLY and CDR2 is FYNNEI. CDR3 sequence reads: CASSDGLGGRADTQYF. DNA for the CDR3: TGTGCCAGCAGTGATGGTTTGGGCGGGAGGGCAGATACGCAGTATTTT.

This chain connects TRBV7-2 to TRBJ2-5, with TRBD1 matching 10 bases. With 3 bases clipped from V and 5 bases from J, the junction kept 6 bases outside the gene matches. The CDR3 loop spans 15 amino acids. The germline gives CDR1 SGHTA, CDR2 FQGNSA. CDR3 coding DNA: TGTGCCAGCAGCTTCGACAGGGGGCCGTCCGAGACCCAGTACTTC. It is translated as CASSFDRGPSETQYF.

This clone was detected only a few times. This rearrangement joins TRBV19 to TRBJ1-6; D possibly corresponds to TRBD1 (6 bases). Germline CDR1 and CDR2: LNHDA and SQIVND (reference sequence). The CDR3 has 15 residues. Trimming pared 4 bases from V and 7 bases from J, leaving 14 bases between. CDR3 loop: CASSTQGGGNSPLHF. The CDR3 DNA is TGTGCCAGTAGTACTCAAGGGGGTGGCAATTCACCCCTCCACTTT.

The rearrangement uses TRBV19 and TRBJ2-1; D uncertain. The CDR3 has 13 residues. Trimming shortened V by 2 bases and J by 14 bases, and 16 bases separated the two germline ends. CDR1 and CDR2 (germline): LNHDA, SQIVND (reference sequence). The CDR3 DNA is TGTGCCAGTAGTATAACGAGTTCGAGTAAGAAGTTCTTC. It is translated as CASSITSSSKKFF. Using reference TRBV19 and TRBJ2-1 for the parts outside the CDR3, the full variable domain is DGGITQSPKYLFRKEGQNVTLSCEQNLNHDAMYWYRQDPGQGLRLIYYSQIVNDFQKGDIAEGYSVSREKKESFPLTVTSAQKNPTAFYLCASSITSSSKKFFGPGTRLTVL.

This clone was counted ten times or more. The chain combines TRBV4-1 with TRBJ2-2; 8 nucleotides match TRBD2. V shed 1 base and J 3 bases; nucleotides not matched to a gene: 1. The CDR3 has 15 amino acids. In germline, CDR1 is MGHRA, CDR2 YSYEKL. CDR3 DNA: TGCGCCAGCAGCCAAGCACTAGCGGACACCGGGGAGCTGTTTTTT. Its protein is CASSQALADTGELFF.

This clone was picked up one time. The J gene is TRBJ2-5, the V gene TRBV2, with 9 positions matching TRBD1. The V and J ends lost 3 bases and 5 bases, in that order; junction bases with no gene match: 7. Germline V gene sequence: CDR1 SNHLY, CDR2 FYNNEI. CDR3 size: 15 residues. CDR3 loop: CASSDTGGAQETQYF. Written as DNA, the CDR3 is TGTGCCAGCAGTGATACAGGGGGCGCGCAGGAGACCCAGTACTTC.

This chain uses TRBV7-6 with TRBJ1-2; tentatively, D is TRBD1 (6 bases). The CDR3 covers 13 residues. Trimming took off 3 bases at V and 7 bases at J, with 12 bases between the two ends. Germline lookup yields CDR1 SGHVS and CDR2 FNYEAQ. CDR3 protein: CASSFGGAGGYTF. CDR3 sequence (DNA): TGTGCCAGCAGCTTCGGGGGGGCGGGTGGCTACACCTTC.

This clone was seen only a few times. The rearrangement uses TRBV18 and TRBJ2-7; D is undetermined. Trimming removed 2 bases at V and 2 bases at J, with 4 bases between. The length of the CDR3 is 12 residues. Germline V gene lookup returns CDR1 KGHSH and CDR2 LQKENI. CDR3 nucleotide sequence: TGTGCCAGCTCACCAGACCCCTACGAGCAGTACTTC. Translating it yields CASSPDPYEQYF.

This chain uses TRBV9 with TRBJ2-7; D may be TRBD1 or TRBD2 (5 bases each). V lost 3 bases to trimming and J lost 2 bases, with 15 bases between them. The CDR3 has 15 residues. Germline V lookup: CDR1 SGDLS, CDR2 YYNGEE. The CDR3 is CASSERGGETYEQYF. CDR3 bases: TGTGCCAGCAGCGAAAGGGGTGGGGAGACCTACGAGCAGTACTTC.

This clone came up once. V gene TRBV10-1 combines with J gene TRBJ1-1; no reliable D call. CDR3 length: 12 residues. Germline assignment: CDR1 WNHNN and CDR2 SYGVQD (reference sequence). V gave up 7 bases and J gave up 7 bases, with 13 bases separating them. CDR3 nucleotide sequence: TGCGCCAGCAAAACTAGGGCGGGTGAAGCTTTCTTT. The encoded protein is CASKTRAGEAFF.

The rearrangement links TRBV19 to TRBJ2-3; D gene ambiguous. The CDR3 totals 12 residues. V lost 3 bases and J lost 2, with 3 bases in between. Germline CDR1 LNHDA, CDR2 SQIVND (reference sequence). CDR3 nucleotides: TGTGCCAGTAGTATTACCACAGATACGCAGTATTTT. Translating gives CASSITTDTQYF.

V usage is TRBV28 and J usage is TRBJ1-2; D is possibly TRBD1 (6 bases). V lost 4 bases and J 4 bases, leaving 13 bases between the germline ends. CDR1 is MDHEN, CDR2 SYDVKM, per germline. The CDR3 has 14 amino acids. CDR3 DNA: TGTGCCAGCAGTTCGGGGGCGGGGACCTATGGCTACACCTTC. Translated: CASSSGAGTYGYTF.

CDR3 sequence reads: CASSEAMRVYEQYF. The CDR3 DNA sequence: TGTGCCAGCAGTGAAGCGATGAGGGTCTACGAGCAGTACTTC. This rearrangement joins TRBV6-1 to TRBJ2-7, with D maybe TRBD2 (5 bases). The CDR3 totals 14 residues. Germline CDR1 and CDR2: MNHNS and SASEGT. V lost 0 bases and J 3 bases, leaving 9 bases between the germline ends.

The CDR3 region is CASSQGVVGQETQYF. CDR3 coding DNA: TGCGCCAGCAGCCAAGGAGTAGTGGGACAAGAGACCCAGTACTTC. This chain uses TRBV4-1 with TRBJ2-5; D is ambiguous. The CDR3 length is 15 residues. Germline CDR1 and CDR2: MGHRA and YSYEKL. Trimming pared 1 base from V and 2 bases from J, leaving 11 bases between.

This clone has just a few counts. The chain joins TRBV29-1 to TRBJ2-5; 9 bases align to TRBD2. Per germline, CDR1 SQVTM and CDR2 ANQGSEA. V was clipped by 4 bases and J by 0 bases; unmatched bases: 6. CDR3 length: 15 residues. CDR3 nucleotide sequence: TGCAGCGTTGCGGGGCTAGCGGGGTACCAAGAGACCCAGTACTTC. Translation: CSVAGLAGYQETQYF.

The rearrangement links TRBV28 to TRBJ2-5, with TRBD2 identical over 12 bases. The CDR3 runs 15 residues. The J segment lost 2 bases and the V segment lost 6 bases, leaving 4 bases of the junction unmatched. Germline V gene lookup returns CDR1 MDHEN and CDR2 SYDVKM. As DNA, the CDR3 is TGTGCCAGCAGGCTAGCGGGAGGGCCTCAAGAGACCCAGTACTTC. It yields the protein CASRLAGGPQETQYF.

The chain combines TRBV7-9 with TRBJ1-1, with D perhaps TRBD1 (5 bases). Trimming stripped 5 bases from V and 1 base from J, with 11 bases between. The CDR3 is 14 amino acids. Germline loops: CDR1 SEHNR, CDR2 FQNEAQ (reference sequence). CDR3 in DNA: TGTGCCAGCAGCATCACAGGAGCGAACACTGAAGCTTTCTTT. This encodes CASSITGANTEAFF. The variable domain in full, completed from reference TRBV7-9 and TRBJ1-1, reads DTGVSQNPRHKITKRGQNVTFRCDPISEHNRLYWYRQTLGQGPEFLTYFQNEAQLEKSRLLSDRFSAERPKGSFSTLEIQRTEQGDSAMYLCASSITGANTEAFFGQGTRLTVV.

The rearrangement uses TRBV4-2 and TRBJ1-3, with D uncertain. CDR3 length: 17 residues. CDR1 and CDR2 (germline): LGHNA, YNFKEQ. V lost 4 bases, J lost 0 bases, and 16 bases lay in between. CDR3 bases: TGTGCCAGCAGCCCCATCCTCGCAGAAACCTCTGGAAACACCATATATTTT. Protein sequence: CASSPILAETSGNTIYF.

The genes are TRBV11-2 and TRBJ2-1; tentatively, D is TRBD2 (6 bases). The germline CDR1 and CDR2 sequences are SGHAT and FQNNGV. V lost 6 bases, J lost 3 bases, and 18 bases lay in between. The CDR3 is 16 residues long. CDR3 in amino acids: CASSGTSSGNYNEQFF. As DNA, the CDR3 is TGTGCCAGCAGTGGAACTAGTAGCGGAAACTACAATGAGCAGTTCTTC.

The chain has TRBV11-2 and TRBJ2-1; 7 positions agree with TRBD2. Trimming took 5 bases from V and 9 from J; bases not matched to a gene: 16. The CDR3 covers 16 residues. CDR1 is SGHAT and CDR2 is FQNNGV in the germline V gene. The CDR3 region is CASSKTAGLAYGEQFF. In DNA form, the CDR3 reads TGTGCCAGCAGCAAAACAGCGGGATTAGCGTACGGTGAGCAGTTCTTC.

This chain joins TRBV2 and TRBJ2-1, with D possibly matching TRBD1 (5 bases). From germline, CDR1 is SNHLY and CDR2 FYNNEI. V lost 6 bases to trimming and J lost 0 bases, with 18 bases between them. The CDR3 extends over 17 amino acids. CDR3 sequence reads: CASRSSSVGRSYNEQFF. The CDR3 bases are TGTGCCAGCAGGTCCTCCTCCGTGGGGCGCTCCTACAATGAGCAGTTCTTC.

CDR3 nucleotides: TGTGCCAGTAGTATGACAGGCAATGAGCAGTTCTTC. Amino acids: CASSMTGNEQFF. The V gene is TRBV19, the J gene TRBJ2-1; tentative D call: TRBD1 (6 bases). Looked up from germline, CDR1 is LNHDA and CDR2 is SQIVND (reference sequence). CDR3 length: 12 amino acids. The V and J ends lost 3 bases and 6 bases respectively, with 6 bases between them.